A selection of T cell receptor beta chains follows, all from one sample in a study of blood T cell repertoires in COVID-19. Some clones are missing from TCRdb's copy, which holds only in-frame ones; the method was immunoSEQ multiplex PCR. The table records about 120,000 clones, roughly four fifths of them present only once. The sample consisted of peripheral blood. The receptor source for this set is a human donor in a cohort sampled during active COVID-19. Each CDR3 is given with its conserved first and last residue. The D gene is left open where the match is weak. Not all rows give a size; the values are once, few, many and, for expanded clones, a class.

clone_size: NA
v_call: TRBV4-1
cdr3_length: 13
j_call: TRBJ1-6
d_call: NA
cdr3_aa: CASSQSENSPLHF
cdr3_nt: TGCGCCAGCAGCCAGAGTGAGAATTCACCCCTCCACTTT

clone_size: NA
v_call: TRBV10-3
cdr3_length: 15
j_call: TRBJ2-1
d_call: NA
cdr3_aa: CATLPGLSSYNEQFF
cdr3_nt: TGTGCCACCCTCCCGGGACTCAGCTCCTACAATGAGCAGTTCTTC

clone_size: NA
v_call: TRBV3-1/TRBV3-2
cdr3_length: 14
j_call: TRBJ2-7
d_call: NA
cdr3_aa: CASSQDGGPYEQYF
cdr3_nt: TGTGCCAGCAGCCAAGATGGTGGGCCCTACGAGCAGTACTTC

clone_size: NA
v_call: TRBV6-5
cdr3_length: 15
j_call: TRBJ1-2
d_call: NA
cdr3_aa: CASSYFRGGLDGYTF
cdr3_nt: TGTGCCAGCAGTTACTTCAGGGGCGGGTTAGATGGCTACACCTTC

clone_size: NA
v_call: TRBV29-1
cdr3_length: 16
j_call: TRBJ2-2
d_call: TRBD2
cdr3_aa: CSVATGREGRSGELFF
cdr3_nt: TGCAGCGTCGCTACTGGGCGGGAGGGCCGATCTGGGGAGCTGTTTTTT

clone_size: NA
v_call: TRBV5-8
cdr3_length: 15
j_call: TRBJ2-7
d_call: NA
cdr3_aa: CASSFGAASSYEQYF
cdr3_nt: TGTGCCAGCAGCTTCGGTGCTGCGAGCTCCTACGAGCAGTACTTC

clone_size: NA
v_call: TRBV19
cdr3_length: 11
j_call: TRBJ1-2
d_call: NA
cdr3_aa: CASTGDYGYTF
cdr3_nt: TGTGCCAGTACAGGTGACTATGGCTACACCTTC

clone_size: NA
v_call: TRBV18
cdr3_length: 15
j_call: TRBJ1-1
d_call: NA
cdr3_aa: CASSPRDILNTEAFF
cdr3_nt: TGTGCCAGCTCACCAAGAGACATATTGAACACTGAAGCTTTCTTT

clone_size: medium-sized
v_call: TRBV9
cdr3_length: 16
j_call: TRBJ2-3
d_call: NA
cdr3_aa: CASSPAQSTSTDTQYF
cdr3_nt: TGTGCCAGCAGCCCAGCACAGTCTACTAGCACAGATACGCAGTATTTT

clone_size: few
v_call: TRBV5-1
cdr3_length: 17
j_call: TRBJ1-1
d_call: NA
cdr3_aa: CASSSYPTGSGNTEAFF
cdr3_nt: TGCGCCAGCAGCTCCTACCCCACAGGGTCAGGTAACACTGAAGCTTTCTTT

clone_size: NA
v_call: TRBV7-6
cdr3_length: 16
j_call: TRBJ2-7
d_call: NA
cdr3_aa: CASSLEDPGAYVQQYF
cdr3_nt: TGTGCCAGCAGCTTAGAGGATCCGGGAGCCTACGTCCAGCAGTACTTC

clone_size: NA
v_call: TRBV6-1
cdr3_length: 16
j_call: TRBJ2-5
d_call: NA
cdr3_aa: CASSANWAGRQETQYF
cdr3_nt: TGTGCCAGCAGTGCCAACTGGGCGGGGAGACAAGAGACCCAGTACTTC

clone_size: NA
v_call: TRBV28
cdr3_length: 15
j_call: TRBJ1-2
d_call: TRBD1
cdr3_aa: CASSSDRGGNYGYTF
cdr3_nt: TGTGCCAGCAGTTCGGACAGGGGGGGAAACTATGGCTACACCTTC

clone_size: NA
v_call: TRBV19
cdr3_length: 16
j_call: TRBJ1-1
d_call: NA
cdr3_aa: CASSTGRKGVNTEAFF
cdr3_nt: TGTGCCAGTAGTACGGGTAGGAAGGGAGTGAACACTGAAGCTTTCTTT

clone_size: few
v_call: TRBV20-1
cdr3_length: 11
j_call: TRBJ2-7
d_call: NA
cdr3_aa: CSAADSYEQYF
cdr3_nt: TGCAGTGCGGCTGACAGTTACGAGCAGTACTTC

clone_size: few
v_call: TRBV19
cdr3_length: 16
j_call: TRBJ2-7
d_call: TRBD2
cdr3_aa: CASSMPKAGGHYEQYF
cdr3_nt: TGTGCCAGTAGTATGCCCAAAGCGGGGGGGCACTACGAGCAGTACTTC

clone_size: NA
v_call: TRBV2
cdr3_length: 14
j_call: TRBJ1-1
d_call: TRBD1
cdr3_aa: CASNGQGALTEAFF
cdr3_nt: TGTGCCAGCAATGGACAGGGGGCGCTGACTGAAGCTTTCTTT

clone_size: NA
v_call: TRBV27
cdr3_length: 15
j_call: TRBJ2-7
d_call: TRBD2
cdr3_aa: CASSLLAGPVYEQYF
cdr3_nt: TGTGCCAGCAGTTTATTAGCGGGGCCTGTCTACGAGCAGTACTTC

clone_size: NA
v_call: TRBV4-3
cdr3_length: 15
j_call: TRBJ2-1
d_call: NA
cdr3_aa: CASSQALTEYNEQFF
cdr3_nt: TGCGCCAGCAGCCAAGCACTGACAGAATACAATGAGCAGTTCTTC

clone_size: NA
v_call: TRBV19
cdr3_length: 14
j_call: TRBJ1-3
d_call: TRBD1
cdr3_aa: CASHRGSTGNTIYF
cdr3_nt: TGTGCCAGTCACAGGGGTTCCACTGGAAACACCATATATTTT

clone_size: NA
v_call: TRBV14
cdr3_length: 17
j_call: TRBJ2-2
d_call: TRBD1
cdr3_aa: CASSRGRKTTNTGELFF
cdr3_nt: TGTGCCAGCAGCAGGGGGCGAAAGACAACGAACACCGGGGAGCTGTTTTTT

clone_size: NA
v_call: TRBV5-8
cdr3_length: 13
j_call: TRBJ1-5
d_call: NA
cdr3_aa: CASSYQGVQPQHF
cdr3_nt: TGTGCCAGCAGCTACCAGGGCGTTCAGCCCCAGCATTTT

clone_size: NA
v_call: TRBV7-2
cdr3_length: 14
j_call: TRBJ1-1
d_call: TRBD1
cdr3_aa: CASSPTTDRAEAFF
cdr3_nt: TGTGCCAGCAGCCCAACGACGGACAGGGCTGAAGCTTTCTTT

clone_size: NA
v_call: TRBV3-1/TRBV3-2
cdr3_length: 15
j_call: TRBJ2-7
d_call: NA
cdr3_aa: CASSLEDRGAREQYF
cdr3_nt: TGTGCCAGCAGCCTCGAGGATCGGGGGGCGCGAGAGCAGTACTTC

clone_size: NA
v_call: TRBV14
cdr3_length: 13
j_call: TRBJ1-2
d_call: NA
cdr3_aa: CASSQVRAGGYTF
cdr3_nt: TGTGCCAGCAGCCAAGTTCGGGCGGGGGGCTACACCTTC

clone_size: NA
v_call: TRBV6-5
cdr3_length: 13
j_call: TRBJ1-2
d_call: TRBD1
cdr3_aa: CASFTGGDYGYTF
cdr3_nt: TGTGCCAGTTTTACAGGGGGGGACTATGGCTACACCTTC

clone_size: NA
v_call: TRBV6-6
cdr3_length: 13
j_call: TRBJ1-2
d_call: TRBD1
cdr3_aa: CASSPPTGDGYTF
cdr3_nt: TGTGCCAGCAGTCCCCCGACAGGGGATGGCTACACCTTC

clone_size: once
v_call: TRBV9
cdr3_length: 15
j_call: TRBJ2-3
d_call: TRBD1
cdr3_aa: CASSSGQGNTDTQYF
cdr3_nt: TGTGCCAGCAGCTCCGGACAGGGGAACACAGATACGCAGTATTTT

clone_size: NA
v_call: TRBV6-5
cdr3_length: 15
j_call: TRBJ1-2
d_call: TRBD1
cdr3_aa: CASRGDRGSLNGYTF
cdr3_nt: TGTGCCAGCAGGGGAGACAGGGGTTCCCTCAATGGCTACACCTTC

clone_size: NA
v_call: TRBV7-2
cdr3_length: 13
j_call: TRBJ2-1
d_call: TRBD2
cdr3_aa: CASNPSGKNEQFF
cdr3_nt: TGTGCCAGCAACCCTAGCGGGAAGAATGAGCAGTTCTTC

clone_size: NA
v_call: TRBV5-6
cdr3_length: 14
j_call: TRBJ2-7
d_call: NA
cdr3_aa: CASSLAAGIYEQYF
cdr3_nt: TGTGCCAGCAGCTTGGCGGCAGGGATCTACGAGCAGTACTTC

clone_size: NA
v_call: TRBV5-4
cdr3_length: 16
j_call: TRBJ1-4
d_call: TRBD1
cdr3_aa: CASSFYTTGGQEKLFF
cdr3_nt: TGTGCCAGCAGCTTCTACACAACAGGGGGACAGGAAAAACTGTTTTTT

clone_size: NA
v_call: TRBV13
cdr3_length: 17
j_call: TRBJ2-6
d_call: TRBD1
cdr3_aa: CASSTRQGDSGANVLTF
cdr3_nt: TGTGCCAGCAGCACCCGACAGGGCGACTCTGGGGCCAACGTCCTGACTTTC

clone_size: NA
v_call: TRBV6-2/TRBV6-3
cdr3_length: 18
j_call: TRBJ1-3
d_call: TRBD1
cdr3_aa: CASSSQAPTGFGGNTIYF
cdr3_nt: TGTGCCAGCAGTTCACAAGCCCCGACAGGGTTTGGTGGAAACACCATATATTTT

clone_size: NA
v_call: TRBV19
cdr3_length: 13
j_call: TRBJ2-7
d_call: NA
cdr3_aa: CASMGPGSYEQYF
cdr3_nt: TGTGCCAGCATGGGCCCAGGGTCCTACGAGCAGTACTTC

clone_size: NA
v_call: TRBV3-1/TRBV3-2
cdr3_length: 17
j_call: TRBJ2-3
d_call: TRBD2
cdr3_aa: CASSHYGTSGATDTQYF
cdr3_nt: TGTGCCAGCAGCCACTATGGGACTAGCGGGGCCACAGATACGCAGTATTTT

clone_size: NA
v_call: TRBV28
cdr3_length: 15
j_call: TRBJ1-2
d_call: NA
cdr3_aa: CASRKSGPRSVSYTF
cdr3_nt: TGTGCCAGCAGGAAATCAGGGCCCCGCTCTGTAAGCTACACCTTC

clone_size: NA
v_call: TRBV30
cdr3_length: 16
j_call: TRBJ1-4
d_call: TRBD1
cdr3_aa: CAWSVKGAAANEKLFF
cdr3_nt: TGTGCCTGGAGTGTAAAGGGGGCTGCGGCTAATGAAAAACTGTTTTTT

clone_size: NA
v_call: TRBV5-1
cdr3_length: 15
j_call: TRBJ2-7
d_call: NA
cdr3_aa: CASSFSPGSAYEQYF
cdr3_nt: TGCGCCAGCAGCTTCAGTCCGGGATCAGCCTACGAGCAGTACTTC

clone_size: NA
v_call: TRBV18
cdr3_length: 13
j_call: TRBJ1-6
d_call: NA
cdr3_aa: CASSTGLFSPLHF
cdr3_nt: TGTGCCAGCTCGACCGGACTCTTTTCACCCCTCCACTTT

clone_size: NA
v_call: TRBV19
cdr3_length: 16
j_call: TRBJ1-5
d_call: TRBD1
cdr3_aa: CASSQSGQYSNQPQHF
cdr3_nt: TGTGCCAGTAGCCAATCGGGACAGTATAGCAATCAGCCCCAGCATTTT

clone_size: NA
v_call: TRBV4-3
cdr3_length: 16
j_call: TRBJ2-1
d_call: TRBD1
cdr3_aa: CASSQVYRGRPNEQFF
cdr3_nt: TGCGCCAGCAGCCAAGTATACAGGGGGCGCCCCAATGAGCAGTTCTTC

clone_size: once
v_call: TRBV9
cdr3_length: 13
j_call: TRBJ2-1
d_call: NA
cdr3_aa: CASSPSPYNEQFF
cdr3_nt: TGTGCCAGCAGCCCTAGTCCTTACAATGAGCAGTTCTTC

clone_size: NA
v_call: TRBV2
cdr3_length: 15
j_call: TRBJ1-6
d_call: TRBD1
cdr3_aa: CASRKGQIDNSPLHF
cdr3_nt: TGTGCCAGCAGGAAGGGACAGATTGACAATTCACCCCTCCACTTT

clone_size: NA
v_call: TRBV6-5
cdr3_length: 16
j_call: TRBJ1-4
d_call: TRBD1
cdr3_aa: CASSYSDRVGNEKLFF
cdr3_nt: TGTGCCAGCAGTTACTCCGACAGGGTCGGTAATGAAAAACTGTTTTTT

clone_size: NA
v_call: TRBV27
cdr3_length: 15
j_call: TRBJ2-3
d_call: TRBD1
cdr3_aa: CASRMTGGRTDTQYF
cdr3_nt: TGTGCCAGCAGAATGACAGGGGGCAGGACAGATACGCAGTATTTT

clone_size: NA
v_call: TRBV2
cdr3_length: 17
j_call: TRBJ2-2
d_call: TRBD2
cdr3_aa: CASKLTSGGPGTGELFF
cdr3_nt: TGTGCCAGCAAATTGACTAGCGGGGGGCCCGGGACCGGGGAGCTGTTTTTT

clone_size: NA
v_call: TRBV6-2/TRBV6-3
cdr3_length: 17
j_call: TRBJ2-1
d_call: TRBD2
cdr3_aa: CASSKRLAGQPNNEQFF
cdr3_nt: TGTGCCAGCAGTAAGAGACTAGCGGGGCAACCAAACAATGAGCAGTTCTTC

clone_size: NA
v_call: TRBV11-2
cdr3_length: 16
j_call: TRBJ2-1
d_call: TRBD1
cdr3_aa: CASSRPDRGVDNEQFF
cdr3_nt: TGTGCCAGCAGCCGACCAGACAGGGGAGTGGACAATGAGCAGTTCTTC

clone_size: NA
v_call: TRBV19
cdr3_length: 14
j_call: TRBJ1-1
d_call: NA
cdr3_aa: CASSTPAGNTEAFF
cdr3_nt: TGTGCCAGTAGTACTCCTGCAGGGAACACTGAAGCTTTCTTT

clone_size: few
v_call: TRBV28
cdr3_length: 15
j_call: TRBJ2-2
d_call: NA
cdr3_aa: CASSFVGGWPGELFF
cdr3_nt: TGTGCCAGCAGTTTCGTGGGAGGCTGGCCCGGGGAGCTGTTTTTT

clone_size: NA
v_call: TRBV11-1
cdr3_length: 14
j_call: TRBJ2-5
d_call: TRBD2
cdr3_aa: CASSSLAGQETQYF
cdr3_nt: TGTGCCAGCAGCTCCCTAGCGGGACAAGAGACCCAGTACTTC